The 2 T cell receptor beta chains reported below all come from one sample, sequenced in a study of blood T cell repertoires in COVID-19. Sequencing was performed with immunoSEQ multiplex PCR; in TCRdb, only in-frame clones are kept and a portion is missing. Found here are approximately 97,000 clones, just over 90% of them singletons; the top ten hold about 1.7%. The sample taken for sequencing was peripheral blood. The receptors were sampled from a man aged 55 to 70 with acute or convalescent COVID-19.

The CDR3 here is CASRRTNYGYTF. In DNA, the CDR3 is TGTGCCAGCAGGAGAACTAACTATGGCTACACCTTC. The chain carries TRBV6-5 and TRBJ1-2; D remains ambiguous. V dropped 6 bases and J dropped 0 bases, with 5 bases sitting between them. The CDR3 is made up of 12 amino acids. The V gene's germline CDR1 is MNHEY and CDR2 SVGAGI.

The V and J genes are TRBV18 and TRBJ1-2, with a tentative D call TRBD1 (6 bases). V lost 8 bases to trimming and J lost 0 bases, with 13 bases between them. Germline CDR1 reads KGHSH; CDR2 reads LQKENI. The CDR3 length is 14 residues. This chain's CDR3 is CASLQTGANYGYTF. The CDR3 nucleotides are TGTGCCAGCCTACAGACAGGAGCTAACTATGGCTACACCTTC.